The clone carrying this TCR gamma chain occurred a few times. What it recognizes is unknown. The data were taken from a study of Vδ1+ human thymocytes. With V trimmed by 2 bases and J by 1 base, 7 bases remained unmatched. The CDR3 length is 16 residues. In germline, CDR1 is VTNTFY, CDR2 YDVSTARD (reference sequence). Purity of the sorted Vdelta1+ thymocytes ranged from 98% to 99.6%. Extracted RNA was reverse transcribed into cDNA. Pooled V-gene forward primers with one constant-region reverse primer generated the CDR3 amplicons by multiplex PCR. TCRdb redid clone calling on the multiplex PCR reads using CATT. Of tens of thousands of gamma-chain clones in the sample, over 20% were seen once. General study results and limits: In the thymus, TRG and TRD repertoires looked highly polyclonal with Gaussian CDR3 lengths. Thymic delta-chain repertoires held roughly 20% Vdelta2 sequences and few Vdelta3, despite high sort purity. Unexpected Vdelta2 sequences could cause misinterpretation of bulk repertoire data.

The receptor was derived from a girl under two years old who had congenital heart surgery. Source material: Vdelta1+ gamma-delta thymocytes from the thymus. This sample's subset: FACS-sorted CD3+ TCRalphabeta- TCRVdelta1+ TCRVdelta2- thymocytes. The chain recombines TRGV3 with TRGJP1. The chain's CDR3 is CATWDTPRTTGWFKIF. CDR3 nucleotide sequence: TGTGCCACCTGGGACACCCCGCGTACCACTGGTTGGTTCAAGATATTT.